Given below is one TCR beta chain in context. No cognate antigen has been identified for it. No qualities accompany the bases; no much larger clone lies one base away. Each collaborating institution followed its own protocols to collect whole blood in K2EDTA tubes. For TCRbeta analysis, collaborators shipped samples as frozen whole blood, isolated PBMCs, or DNA extracted from either of those sample types. The source of the sample is a study of blood T cell repertoires in COVID-19 (dated by TCRdb to the early 2020s). About the study as a whole: Collaborator samples came from the United States, Italy and Spain and covered acute and convalescent phases of COVID-19. The repertoires were released in a freely available public database meant as a resource for research on the immune response to SARS-CoV-2. Where available, HLA class I and class II types were taken from metadata supplied by the sample provider and were not determined by assay-based typing. The samples were drawn from the first 160 participants of the ongoing ImmuneRACE study and from roughly 1,300 subjects provided by 6 global collaborators. Deeply sampled blood TCRbeta repertoires from subjects exposed to, actively infected with, or recovered from COVID-19 were included in the dataset. The material from the prospective study consisted of cDNA or gDNA derived from T cells, B-cell-depleted T cells, or PBMCs. A de-identified subject ID, COVID-19 status, age in years and sex were almost always included in the sample metadata.

The immunoSEQ Assay, a bias-controlled multiplex PCR, was used to amplify TCRbeta CDR3 regions from genomic DNA. As for the authors' bioinformatics: The number of nucleated cells in each sample was estimated by amplification of reference gene primers within the assay. Sequence reads were collapsed and filtered to measure the absolute abundance of every unique TCRbeta CDR3 rearrangement. For each sample, productive Simpson clonality was calculated as the square root of Simpson's diversity index across productive rearrangements. TCRdb mirrors the immuneACCESS table, restricted to in-frame sequences. Some clones are absent from its copies; in checked studies, under half trace to an unresolved V gene, and the reason for the others is unknown. Clonal size and the V and J genes are those of that table, whereas D and trimming came from the DNA. The sample yields fewer than 50,000 clones; over 70% were counted once. The biggest ten clones account for about 44% of the sample.

V loses 5 bases of germline sequence and J loses 4 bases, and the interval between the two ends is 9 bases. CDR1 and CDR2 are drawn from the germline V gene: WSHSY, SAAADI. Counted from cysteine to phenylalanine, this CDR3 has 13 amino acids. CDR3 DNA is the only sequence kept; it has 39 bases, read in frame from the first base. Beyond this particular receptor, the publication reports: The quantity of clinical and demographic metadata differed by source and by participant and was supplied without curation.

Sequencing input: peripheral blood. The chain links TRBV10-2 with TRBJ1-5; the D gene is possibly TRBD1, with 5 bases matching. This receptor was obtained from a woman aged 80 or over with active or convalescent COVID-19. The CDR3 protein is CASSPDRNQPQHF. The DNA sequence reads TGCGCCAGCAGTCCTGACAGAAATCAGCCCCAGCATTTT.